This section outlines one T cell receptor beta chain sequence together with its context. Its antigen is undetermined. This sample stems from a study of cytomegalovirus exposure and HLA in healthy donors. Across the study: Among the approximately 410 genotyped donors, around 85% were placed in the Caucasian-associated ancestry cluster. The study, taken as a whole, reports: Most subjects had HLA-A and HLA-B alleles reportedly predicted accurately by TCR beta sequences. A link between a missense DCLRE1C variant and TCR beta V- and J-gene trimming emerged from a later analysis. A later analysis showed HLA-associated TCR beta chains outstripping equally common others in clonal expansion.

PCR involved 60 Vbeta and 13 Jbeta primers. Profiling relied on immunoSEQ multiplex PCR, and the TCRdb table lists in-frame clones only, not all of them. Of approximately 210,000 clones listed, 82% were seen once; the top ten hold approximately 6.5%. The V gene's germline CDR1 is MDHEN and CDR2 SYDVKM. The CDR3 sequence is 16 residues long. V was pared by 2 bases and J by 3 bases, with 7 bases of the junction left unmatched. What was sequenced was PBMCs. This sequence was found in a man aged 35 to 55 in good health and CMV-seropositive. This chain links TRBV28 with TRBJ1-5, with 7 nucleotides matching TRBD1. The CDR3 here is CASSLAGGIPNQPQHF. CDR3 sequence (DNA): TGTGCCAGCAGTTTAGCAGGGGGGATACCCAATCAGCCCCAGCATTTT.